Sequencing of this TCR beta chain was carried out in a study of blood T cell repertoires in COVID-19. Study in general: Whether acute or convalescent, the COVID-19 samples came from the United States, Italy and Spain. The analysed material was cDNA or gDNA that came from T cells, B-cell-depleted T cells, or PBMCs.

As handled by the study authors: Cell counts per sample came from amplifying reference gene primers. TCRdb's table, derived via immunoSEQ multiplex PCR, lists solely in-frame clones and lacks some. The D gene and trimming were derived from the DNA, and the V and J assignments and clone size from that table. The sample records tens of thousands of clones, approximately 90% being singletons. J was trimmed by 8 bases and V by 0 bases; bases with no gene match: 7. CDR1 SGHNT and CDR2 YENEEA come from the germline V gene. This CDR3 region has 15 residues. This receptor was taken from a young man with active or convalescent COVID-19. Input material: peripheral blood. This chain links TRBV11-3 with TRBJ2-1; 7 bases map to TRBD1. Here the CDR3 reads CASSLESGGRYEQFF. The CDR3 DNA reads TGTGCCAGCAGCTTAGAGTCAGGGGGACGATATGAGCAGTTCTTC. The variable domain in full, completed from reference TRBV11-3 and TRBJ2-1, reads EAGVVQSPRYKIIEKKQPVAFWCNPISGHNTLYWYLQNLGQGPELLIRYENEEAVDDSQLPKDRFSAERLKGVDSTLKIQPAELGDSAVYLCASSLESGGRYEQFFGPGTRLTVL.